This passage covers 21 T cell receptor beta chains from one sample sequenced in a study of T cells after yellow fever vaccination. MiXCR, run by TCRdb on the 5' RACE reads, gives a single entry per CDR3 protein. Here the sample spans hundreds of thousands of distinct CDR3 sequences, about 8.3% being singletons. The sample was PBMCs, taken roughly 47 days after the first yellow fever vaccination. These receptor sequences come from a man aged 18 to 29 who received the YFV17D yellow fever vaccine.

This clonotype was counted ten times or more. The genes are TRBV20-1 and TRBJ1-1; the match to TRBD1 covers 7 bases. The CDR3 is 15 amino acids. Germline lookup yields CDR1 DFQATT and CDR2 SNEGSKA (reference sequence). The V gene end was trimmed by 6 bases and the J gene end by 3 bases; junction bases not matched to a gene: 13. Written as DNA, the CDR3 is TGCAGTGCCCATCGATTGGGACAGACTTACACTGAAGCTTTCTTT. Translating it yields CSAHRLGQTYTEAFF.

This clonotype was counted at least ten times. CDR3 sequence reads: CASSPGTNYGEQYV. In DNA, the CDR3 is TGTGCCAGCAGTCCGGGGACTAACTACGGCGAGCAGTACGTC. V is TRBV6-2 or TRBV6-3 and J is TRBJ2-7; 7 bases fit TRBD2. There are 14 residues in the CDR3. CDR1 and CDR2 from the germline V gene are MNHEY and SVGEGT. V was clipped by 5 bases and J by 6 bases; unmatched bases: 10.

In its sample, this clonotype was seen a few times. The J gene is TRBJ2-5, the V gene TRBV6-5; tentative D call: TRBD2 (7 bases). CDR1 is MNHEY, CDR2 SVGAGI, per germline. The CDR3 contains 12 residues. Between the trimmed V and J ends, which lost 7 bases and 4 bases, there was a span of 10 bases. CDR3 in amino acids: CASMGGRETQYF. CDR3 DNA: TGTGCCAGCATGGGGGGGCGAGAGACCCAGTACTTC.

This clonotype was counted at least ten times. The chain employs TRBV27 and TRBJ2-5; D not certain. This CDR3 region has 13 residues. Trimming cost V 3 bases and J 5 bases, with 10 bases left between them. Germline CDR1 reads MNHEY; CDR2 reads SMNVEV (reference sequence). CDR3 protein: CASSFGPGETQYF. DNA of the CDR3: TGTGCCAGCAGTTTTGGTCCCGGGGAGACCCAGTACTTC.

This clonotype is a singleton in its sample. The chain couples TRBV10-2 to TRBJ2-1; D could derive from TRBD1 or TRBD2 (6 bases each). Germline assignment: CDR1 WSHSY and CDR2 SAAADI. The CDR3 totals 14 residues. Deletions cut 5 bases from V and 7 bases from J, with 15 bases between. The CDR3 region is CASSRLVGANEQFF. The CDR3 coding sequence is TGCGCCAGCAGTAGACTAGTGGGGGCGAATGAGCAGTTCTTC.

CDR3 bases: TGCAGTGCTCCGTGGTTACAGGGCAATGAGCAGTTCTTC. Its protein is CSAPWLQGNEQFF. The chain uses TRBV20-1 and TRBJ2-1; D perhaps matches TRBD1 (6 bases). Per germline, CDR1 DFQATT and CDR2 SNEGSKA (reference sequence). Trimming took off 5 bases at V and 6 bases at J, with 14 bases between the two ends. The CDR3 spans 13 residues.

The chain combines TRBV5-4 with TRBJ2-3; tentatively, D is TRBD1 (6 bases). V dropped 4 bases and J dropped 2 bases, with 17 bases sitting between them. Germline CDR1 and CDR2: SGHNT and YYREEE (reference sequence). The CDR3 has 16 residues. CDR3 sequence: CASSAQYRDTTDTQYF. For the CDR3, the DNA is TGTGCCAGCAGCGCACAGTACAGGGACACCACAGATACGCAGTATTTT.

This chain connects TRBV4-3 to TRBJ2-1, with 9 nucleotides matching TRBD1. CDR3 length: 15 residues. With V trimmed by 1 base and J by 5 bases, 3 bases remained unmatched. Per germline, CDR1 LGHNA and CDR2 YSLEER. The CDR3 nucleotides read TGCGCCAGCAGCCAAGGTTGGACAGGGGACAATGAGCAGTTCTTC. This translates into CASSQGWTGDNEQFF.

This clonotype came up a few times. V gene TRBV12-3 or TRBV12-4 combines with J gene TRBJ2-1; the match to TRBD1 covers 8 bases. V shed 3 bases, J shed 2 bases, and the junction held 3 bases outside the gene matches. CDR3 length: 15 residues. CDR3 residues: CASSFLQGAYNEQFF. The CDR3 DNA follows: TGTGCCAGCAGTTTCTTACAGGGGGCCTACAATGAGCAGTTCTTC.

This clonotype was seen repeatedly, ten times or more. This chain links TRBV5-1 with TRBJ1-6; no firm D call. The CDR3 has 15 residues. CDR1 SGHRS and CDR2 YFSETQ come from the germline V gene. V dropped 2 bases and J dropped 7 bases, with 13 bases sitting between them. CDR3 nucleotides: TGCGCCAGCAGCTTTTGGCAGATTCCCAATTCACCCCTCCACTTT. Translation: CASSFWQIPNSPLHF.

This clonotype was counted only a few times. The chain joins TRBV5-1 to TRBJ2-3, with D possibly matching TRBD2 (6 bases). CDR1 is SGHRS, CDR2 YFSETQ, per germline. The CDR3 runs 16 residues. V was cut by 4 bases and J by 2 bases, with 17 bases left in between. The CDR3: CASSTGTRPDTDTQYF. CDR3 bases: TGCGCCAGCAGCACTGGGACTCGCCCTGACACAGATACGCAGTATTTT.

In this sample, this clonotype turned up a few times. The chain couples TRBV5-4 to TRBJ1-6; D may be TRBD1 (6 bases). This CDR3 is built from 15 residues. V was pared by 3 bases and J by 5 bases, with 12 bases between. Per germline, CDR1 SGHNT and CDR2 YYREEE (reference sequence). DNA for the CDR3: TGTGCCAGCAGCTCAGGGGCTGCGCATAATTCACCCCTCCACTTT. Translating gives CASSSGAAHNSPLHF.

The chain links TRBV3-1 to TRBJ1-2; 8 bases line up with TRBD1. This CDR3 spans 14 amino acids. The V and J ends lost 8 bases and 3 bases, in that order; junction bases with no gene match: 8. Germline CDR1 is LGHDT and CDR2 is YNNKEL (reference sequence). The DNA of the CDR3 is TGTGCCAGCTTAGGGCAGGGGGCGTACTATGGCTACACCTTC. It translates to CASLGQGAYYGYTF.

The chain links TRBV12-3 or TRBV12-4 to TRBJ2-2; 12 bases map to TRBD2. The V segment lost 7 bases and the J segment 0 bases; nucleotides outside the gene matches: 0. The CDR3 loop spans 15 amino acids. CDR3 coding DNA: TGTGCCAGCACTAGCGGGGGGGCGAACACCGGGGAGCTGTTTTTT. Residues: CASTSGGANTGELFF.

This clonotype was seen more than once but under ten times. V and J are TRBV7-8 and TRBJ2-1; 7 nucleotides match TRBD1. Germline lookup yields CDR1 SGHVS and CDR2 FQNEAQ. Germline trimming cut 3 bases from V and 4 bases from J; bases unmatched to any gene: 3. CDR3 length: 14 residues. In nucleotides, the CDR3 is TGTGCCAGCAGCTTCCCGGGACAGTACAATGAGCAGTTCTTC. This encodes CASSFPGQYNEQFF.

This rearrangement joins TRBV4-1 to TRBJ1-1; a possible D gene is TRBD1 (6 bases). The CDR3 spans 17 residues. Germline-derived CDR1 and CDR2 are MGHRA and YSYEKL. Between the trimmed V and J ends, which lost 4 bases and 11 bases, there was a span of 29 bases. CDR3 nucleotides: TGCGCCAGCAGCCGGGATTGGAGGGGGTCTCGGGAAGGATCGGCTTTCTTT. Translating it yields CASSRDWRGSREGSAFF.

This chain links TRBV7-2 with TRBJ1-4; D gene ambiguous. CDR1 is SGHTA, CDR2 FQGNSA, per germline. Trimming removed 8 bases at V and 0 bases at J, with 7 bases between. The CDR3 has 13 residues. The CDR3 nucleotides are TGTGCCAGCCAAGATGCAACTAATGAAAAACTGTTTTTT. It translates to CASQDATNEKLFF.

The chain couples TRBV6-2 or TRBV6-3 to TRBJ2-7, with D maybe TRBD1 (5 bases). The CDR3 extends over 13 amino acids. Trimming removed 8 bases from V and 3 bases from J, with 14 bases in between. Germline CDR1 reads MNHEY; CDR2 reads SVGEGT. The CDR3 region has the DNA TGTGCCAGCCCTGGGTCCCAGGGCTACGAGCAGTACGTC. Amino acid sequence: CASPGSQGYEQYV.

This clonotype was seen only a few times. This chain connects TRBV12-3 or TRBV12-4 to TRBJ2-2; maybe TRBD1 (5 bases). With 7 bases removed from V and 0 bases from J, the gap between germline ends came to 18 bases. The CDR3 contains 17 residues. For the CDR3, the DNA is TGTGCCAGCATGGGGCGAAATAGAAGCTCGAACACCGGGGAGCTGTTTTTT. It yields the protein CASMGRNRSSNTGELFF.

The genes are TRBV3-1 and TRBJ2-1; possible D gene TRBD1, 5 bases. Germline V CDR1 and CDR2: LGHDT, YNNKEL (reference sequence). Trimming removed 5 bases from V and 0 bases from J, with 11 bases in between. The CDR3 contains 15 residues. CDR3: CASSTDTSSYNEQFF. The CDR3 bases are TGTGCCAGCAGCACGGACACGAGCTCCTACAATGAGCAGTTCTTC.

The J gene is TRBJ2-1, the V gene TRBV5-1, with 15 positions matching TRBD2. The CDR3 is made up of 17 amino acids. V shed 4 bases, J shed 6 bases, and the junction held 8 bases outside the gene matches. The germline V gene encodes CDR1 SGHRS and CDR2 YFSETQ. The CDR3 protein is CASSDGLAGGMGNEQFF. The CDR3 bases are TGCGCCAGCAGCGACGGACTAGCGGGGGGGATGGGCAATGAGCAGTTCTTC.